Sequencing of this TCR beta chain was carried out in a study of blood T cell repertoires in COVID-19. Study overall: There were acute and convalescent COVID-19 samples, and they came from the United States, Italy and Spain. The cDNA or gDNA used as material had been derived from T cells, B-cell-depleted T cells, or PBMCs.

In terms of age and location, participants ranged from roughly 18 to 95 years and lived in about two dozen US areas. In assigning cohorts, the study relied on participant-reported clinical history. This CDR3 has 16 amino acids. Germline-derived CDR1 and CDR2 are LGHDT and YNNKEL (reference sequence). After removal of 1 base from V and 5 bases from J, the junction contained 8 bases not matched to a gene. Clones were sequenced by immunoSEQ multiplex PCR, and TCRdb holds only the in-frame ones, with some missing. The sample has a few hundred thousand clones, 86% seen once. Sample: PBMCs or T cells enriched from blood (not recorded which). V usage is TRBV3-1 (or the pseudogene TRBV3-2) and J usage is TRBJ2-3, with 8 positions matching TRBD2. This receptor was identified in a woman between 35 and 50 years old with acute COVID-19. The CDR3, as DNA: TGTGCCAGCAGCCAAGGTCGGGAGGGCCGGGGAGATACGCAGTATTTT. Protein product: CASSQGREGRGDTQYF.